This T cell receptor beta chain was profiled in a study of shared clonotypes between healthy human individuals (TCRdb year 2020). General notes on the study: The cohort included a few men and a couple of women between 18 and 49 years of age. For each donor, CD4 naive and CD4 memory were each run on three plates, CD8 naive on two plates, and CD8 memory on one plate. To estimate repertoire size and how much clonotype sharing occurs between individuals, the study deeply sequenced the blood TCR repertoires of several healthy adults. Libraries were prepared and TCR repertoires were sequenced by different laboratories using diverse techniques, in order to increase sequencing depth and limit assay-specific biases. Leukapheresis yielded between about 0.9 and 10 billion PBMCs per donor.

TCR CDR3 regions were amplified from genomic DNA by multiplex PCR using the deep immunoSEQ assay. Genomic DNA extracted from each cell subset was distributed evenly over all wells of several immunoSEQ 96-well plates, and each plate served as one replicate. For sorted subsets, roughly 200 ng of genomic DNA, equivalent to 25,000 to 35,000 T cell genomes, went into each replicate PCR. The purified libraries were quantified using a Qubit 3.0 fluorometer, sized with a Bioanalyzer 2100, and then quantified again using the KAPA Library Quantification kit. A separate single-read 150-cycle Illumina NextSeq 550 flow cell was used to sequence each immunoSEQ 96-well plate. The paper's processing steps were these. The immunoSEQ output contained only junctional sequences without quality scores, so filtering could not match that applied to full-length reads. Sequences were annotated with PyIR, a Python wrapper for IgBLAST v1.9, using IMGT germline references to assign V/J genes and CDR3. Any read was removed if the V/J assignment was weak (E-value above 1e-6), the CDR3 was missing, or the read contained stop codons, out-of-frame junctions, or ambiguous translated residues. V3J clonotypes were defined as sequences sharing the same inferred V gene, J gene, and CDR3 amino acid sequence. Percentage overlap between repertoires was computed as shared unique clonotypes divided by the size of the smaller repertoire. Repertoire richness was assessed with RTK rarefaction, the Chao1 estimator, and Recon v2.1 estimates of unobserved clonotypes. Generation probabilities for all TCRbeta clonotypes obtained by the gDNA method from a handful of donors were computed using OLGA. Drawn from immuneACCESS, this table holds only the in-frame rearrangements with V and J called that TCRdb kept. Clones are partly lost; checked studies trace under half to an unresolved V gene and leave the rest unexplained. The V and J calls and clone size come from that table; D and trimming were worked out from the DNA. This sample comprises approximately 1,000,000 clones, about four fifths of them detected only once. The ten largest clones capture under 0.65% of the sample.

Healthy HIV-negative adults with no recently reported acute infections or vaccinations were included as donors. All donors were Caucasian adults living in Nashville, Tennessee, USA. CD4+ T cells were enriched by magnetic negative selection, after which naive cells were positively selected on CD45RA and the negative fraction was taken as the memory subset. Blood was collected by leukapheresis, and PBMCs were isolated by Ficoll-Histopaque density gradient centrifugation and then cryopreserved in liquid nitrogen vapor phase. Purity and quantity of every magnetically sorted T cell population were checked by analytical flow cytometry. Each sorted fraction had its genomic DNA isolated and then quantified by UV absorbance on a Nanodrop 2000c. A note on this clone: The clone's antigen remains unknown. No quality values exist for individual bases; no much larger clone is one base distant.

Results and caveats for the whole study, not just this receptor: Higher generation probabilities were observed for clonotypes shared by all four sorted-subset donors than for non-shared clonotypes. Rarefaction of sorted-subset datasets indicated incomplete sequencing despite the large sequencing depth. The small number of donors limited the genetic and exposure-history diversity represented. When a handful of donors were compared, the shared fraction of clonotypes was 5% to 6.5% for naive CD4, 3.5% for naive CD8, 2% to 2.5% for memory CD4, and around 0.37% for memory CD8. Pairwise subsampling led to the expectation that sequencing depth would affect the degree of clonotype sharing among donors. Sampling was restricted to blood, and TCR repertoires in tissues likely differ from the TCR repertoires found in blood. Estimated clonotype richness was generally larger for naive than for memory subsets.

The germline ends are 15 bases apart after V is trimmed by 2 bases and J by 7 bases. The CDR3, from cysteine to phenylalanine, totals 15 residues. Solely the CDR3 DNA is kept, with 45 bases framed from the first base. CDR1 and CDR2 are read off the germline V gene (reference sequence) as SEHNR and FQNEAQ. The TCR comes from a man younger than 35 in good health. Some clones in this sample may be carry-over from other donors' samples. This chain is built from TRBV7-9 and TRBJ2-1; the D gene cannot be resolved beyond TRBD1 or TRBD2, each matching 5 bases. Source material: memory CD4+ T cells from PBMCs. According to the study, the label for this sample's cell subset or site signals: CD45RA-negative fraction. This receptor carries the CDR3 CASSLYGATGNEQFF. The nucleotides read TGTGCCAGCAGCTTATATGGGGCTACGGGGAATGAGCAGTTCTTC.